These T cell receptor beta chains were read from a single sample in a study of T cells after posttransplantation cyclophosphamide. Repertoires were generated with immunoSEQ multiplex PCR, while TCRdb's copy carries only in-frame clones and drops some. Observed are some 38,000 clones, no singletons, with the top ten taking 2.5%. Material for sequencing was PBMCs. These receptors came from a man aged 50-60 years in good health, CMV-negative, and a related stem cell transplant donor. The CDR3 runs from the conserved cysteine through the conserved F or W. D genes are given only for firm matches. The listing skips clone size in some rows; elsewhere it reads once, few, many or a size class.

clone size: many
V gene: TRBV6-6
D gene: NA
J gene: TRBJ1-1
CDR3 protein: CASSYTGYTEAFF
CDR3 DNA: TGTGCCAGCAGTTACACAGGGTACACTGAAGCTTTCTTT

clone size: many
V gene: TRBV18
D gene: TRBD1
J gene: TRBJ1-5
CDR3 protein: CASSLGTGVRSNQPQHF
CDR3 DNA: TGTGCCAGCTCACTCGGGACAGGGGTAAGGAGCAATCAGCCCCAGCATTTT

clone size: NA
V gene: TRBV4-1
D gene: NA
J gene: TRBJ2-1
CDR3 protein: CASSQDQQRVYNEQFF
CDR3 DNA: TGCGCCAGCAGCCAAGATCAGCAGCGGGTTTACAATGAGCAGTTCTTC

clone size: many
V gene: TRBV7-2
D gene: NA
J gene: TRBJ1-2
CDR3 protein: CASSLSGGRGNYGYTF
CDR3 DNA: TGTGCCAGCAGCCTTAGCGGGGGAAGGGGTAACTATGGCTACACCTTC

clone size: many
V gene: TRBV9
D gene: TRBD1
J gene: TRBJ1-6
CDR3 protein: CASSVADRGDSPLHF
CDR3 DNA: TGTGCCAGCAGCGTAGCGGACAGGGGGGACTCACCCCTCCACTTT

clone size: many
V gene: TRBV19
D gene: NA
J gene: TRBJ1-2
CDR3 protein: CASSVRPGSYGYTF
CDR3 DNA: TGTGCCAGTAGTGTTCGTCCCGGGAGCTATGGCTACACCTTC

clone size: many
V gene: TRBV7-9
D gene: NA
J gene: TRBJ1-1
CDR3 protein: CASSSDYDEAFF
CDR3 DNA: TGTGCCAGCAGCTCCGACTACGATGAAGCTTTCTTT

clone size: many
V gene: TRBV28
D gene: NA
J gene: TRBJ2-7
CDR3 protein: CASSRPEFSYEQYF
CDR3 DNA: TGTGCCAGCAGTCGGCCGGAGTTCTCCTACGAGCAGTACTTC

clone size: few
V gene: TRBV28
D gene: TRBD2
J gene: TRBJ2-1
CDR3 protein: CAIRPSGALSYNEQFF
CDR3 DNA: TGTGCCATCCGGCCTAGCGGGGCCCTATCTTACAATGAGCAGTTCTTC

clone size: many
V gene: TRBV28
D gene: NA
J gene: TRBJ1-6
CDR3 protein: CASSLGRDSPLHF
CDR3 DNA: TGTGCCAGCAGTTTGGGGCGTGATTCACCCCTCCACTTT

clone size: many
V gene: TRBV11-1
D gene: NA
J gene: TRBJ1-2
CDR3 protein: CASSLQQHSYGYTF
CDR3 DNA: TGTGCCAGCAGCCTACAACAGCATAGCTATGGCTACACCTTC

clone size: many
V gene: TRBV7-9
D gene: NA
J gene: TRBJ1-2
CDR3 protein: CASKPGWNYGHTF
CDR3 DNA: TGTGCCAGCAAACCTGGATGGAACTATGGCCACACCTTC

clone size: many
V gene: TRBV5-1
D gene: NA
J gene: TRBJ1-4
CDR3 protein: CASSLATGKGTNEKLFF
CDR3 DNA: TGCGCCAGCAGCTTGGCCACAGGGAAGGGAACTAATGAAAAACTGTTTTTT

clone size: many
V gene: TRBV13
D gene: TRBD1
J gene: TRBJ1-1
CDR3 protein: CASSSQGAATEAFF
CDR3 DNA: TGTGCCAGCAGTTCACAGGGGGCAGCCACTGAAGCTTTCTTT

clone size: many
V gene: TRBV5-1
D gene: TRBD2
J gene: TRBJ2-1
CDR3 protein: CASSLGGGSSYNEQFF
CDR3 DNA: TGCGCCAGCAGCTTGGGGGGCGGGAGCTCCTACAATGAGCAGTTCTTC

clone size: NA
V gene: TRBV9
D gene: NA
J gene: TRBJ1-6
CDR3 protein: CASSVSGRDNSPLHF
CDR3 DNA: TGTGCCAGCAGCGTGTCGGGGAGAGATAATTCACCCCTCCACTTT

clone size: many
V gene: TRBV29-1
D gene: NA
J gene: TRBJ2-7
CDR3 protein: CSVAQGTLPLEQYF
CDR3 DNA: TGCAGCGTGGCACAGGGGACTCTGCCCCTGGAGCAGTACTTC

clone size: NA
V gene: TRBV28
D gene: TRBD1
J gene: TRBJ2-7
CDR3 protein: CASSYPGTGVFYEQYF
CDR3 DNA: TGTGCCAGCAGTTATCCGGGAACAGGGGTATTCTACGAGCAGTACTTC

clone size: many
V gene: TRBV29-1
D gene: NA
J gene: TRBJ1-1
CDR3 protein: CSAETDEAFF
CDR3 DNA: TGCAGCGCAGAGACAGATGAAGCTTTCTTT

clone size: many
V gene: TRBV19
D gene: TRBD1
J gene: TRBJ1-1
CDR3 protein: CASSAPGTENTEAFF
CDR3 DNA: TGTGCCAGTAGTGCTCCCGGGACAGAGAACACTGAAGCTTTCTTT

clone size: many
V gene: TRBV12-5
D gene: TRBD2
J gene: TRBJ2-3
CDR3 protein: CASALDSGGYYTQYF
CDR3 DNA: TGTGCTAGTGCCTTGGATAGCGGGGGTTATTATACGCAGTATTTT

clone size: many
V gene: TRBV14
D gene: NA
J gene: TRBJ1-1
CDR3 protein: CASSQDFAGMNTEAFF
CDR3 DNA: TGTGCCAGCAGCCAAGATTTTGCAGGGATGAACACTGAAGCTTTCTTT

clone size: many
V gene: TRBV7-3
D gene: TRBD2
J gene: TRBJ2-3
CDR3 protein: CASSLMGGSTDTQYF
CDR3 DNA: TGTGCCAGCAGCTTAATGGGGGGGAGCACAGATACGCAGTATTTT

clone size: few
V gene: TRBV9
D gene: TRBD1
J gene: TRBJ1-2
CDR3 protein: CASNVGQGVGGYTF
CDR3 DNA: TGTGCCAGCAACGTAGGACAGGGTGTCGGTGGCTACACCTTC

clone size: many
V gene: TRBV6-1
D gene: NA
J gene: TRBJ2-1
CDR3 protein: CASSEERWSSYNEQFF
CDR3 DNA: TGTGCCAGCAGTGAAGAGCGGTGGAGCTCCTACAATGAGCAGTTCTTC

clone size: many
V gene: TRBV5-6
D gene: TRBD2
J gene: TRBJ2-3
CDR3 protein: CASSLGRLAASTDTQYF
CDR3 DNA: TGTGCCAGCAGCTTGGGCCGACTAGCAGCTAGCACAGATACGCAGTATTTT

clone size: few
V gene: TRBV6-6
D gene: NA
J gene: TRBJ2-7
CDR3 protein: CASSFQLGRVQHEQYF
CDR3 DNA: TGTGCCAGCAGTTTCCAACTGGGCAGGGTGCAACACGAGCAGTACTTC

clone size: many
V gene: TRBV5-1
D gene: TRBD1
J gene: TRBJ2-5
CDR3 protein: CASSFRTGEETQYF
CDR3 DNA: TGCGCCAGCAGCTTCCGGACAGGGGAAGAGACCCAGTACTTC

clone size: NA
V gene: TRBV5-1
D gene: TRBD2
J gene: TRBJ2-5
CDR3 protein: CASSTGRDQETQYF
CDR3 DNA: TGCGCCAGCAGCACGGGGAGGGATCAAGAGACCCAGTACTTC

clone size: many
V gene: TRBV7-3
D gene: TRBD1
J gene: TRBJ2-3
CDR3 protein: CASSFTGQGTDTQYF
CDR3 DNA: TGTGCCAGCAGCTTCACTGGACAGGGGACGGATACGCAGTATTTT

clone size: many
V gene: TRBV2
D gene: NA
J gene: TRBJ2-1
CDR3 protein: CASSESSYNEQFF
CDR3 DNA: TGTGCCAGCAGTGAATCGAGCTATAATGAGCAGTTCTTC

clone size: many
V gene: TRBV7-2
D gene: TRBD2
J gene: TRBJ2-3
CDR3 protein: CASSSRGLADTQYF
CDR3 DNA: TGTGCCAGCAGCTCTAGGGGACTAGCTGATACGCAGTATTTT

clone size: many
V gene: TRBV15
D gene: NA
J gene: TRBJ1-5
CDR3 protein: CATSKPSTHILHQPQHF
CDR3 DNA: TGTGCCACCAGCAAACCTTCAACACATATCCTCCATCAGCCCCAGCATTTT

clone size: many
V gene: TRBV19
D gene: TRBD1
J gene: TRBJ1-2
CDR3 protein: CASTGLLGDRYYGYTF
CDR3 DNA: TGTGCCAGTACCGGTCTTTTGGGGGACAGATACTATGGCTACACCTTC

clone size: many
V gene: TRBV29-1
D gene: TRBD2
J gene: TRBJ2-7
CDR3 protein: CSGGATSGYEQYF
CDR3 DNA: TGCAGCGGGGGGGCTACTAGCGGGTACGAGCAGTACTTC

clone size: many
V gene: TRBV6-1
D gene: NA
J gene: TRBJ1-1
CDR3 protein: CASSVRGNTEAFF
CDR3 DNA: TGTGCCAGCAGTGTCAGGGGTAACACTGAAGCTTTCTTT

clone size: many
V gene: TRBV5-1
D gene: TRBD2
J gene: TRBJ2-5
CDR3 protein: CASSPPGGRPYWETQYF
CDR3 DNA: TGCGCCAGCAGCCCTCCGGGCGGGAGACCCTATTGGGAGACCCAGTACTTC

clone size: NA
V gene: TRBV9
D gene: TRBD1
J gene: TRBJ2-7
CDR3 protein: CASCRDRGYHEQYF
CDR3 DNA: TGTGCCAGTTGCCGGGACAGGGGTTACCACGAGCAGTACTTC

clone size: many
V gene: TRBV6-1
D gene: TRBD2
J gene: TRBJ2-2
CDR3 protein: CASKIAGGTGELFF
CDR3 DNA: TGTGCCAGCAAGATAGCGGGAGGAACCGGGGAGCTGTTTTTT

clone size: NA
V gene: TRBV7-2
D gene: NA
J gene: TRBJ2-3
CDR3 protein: CASSLRTLSAQYF
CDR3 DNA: TGTGCCAGCAGCTTAAGGACTTTATCAGCGCAGTATTTT

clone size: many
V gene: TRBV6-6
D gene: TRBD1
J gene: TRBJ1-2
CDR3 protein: CASSRIGTGVYTF
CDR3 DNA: TGTGCCAGCAGTCGAATTGGGACAGGGGTCTACACCTTC

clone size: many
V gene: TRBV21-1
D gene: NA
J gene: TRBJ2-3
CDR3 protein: CASSKDRPGTSGATTDTQYF
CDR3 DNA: TGTGCCAGCAGCAAAGACCGGCCCGGGACTAGCGGAGCTACCACAGATACGCAGTATTTT

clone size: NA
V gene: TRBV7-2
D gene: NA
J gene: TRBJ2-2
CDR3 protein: CASSLTLQGGNTGELFF
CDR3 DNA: TGTGCCAGCAGCTTAACGTTGCAGGGGGGTAACACCGGGGAGCTGTTTTTT

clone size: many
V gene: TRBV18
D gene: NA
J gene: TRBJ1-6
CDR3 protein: CASSPSGGSSYNSPLHF
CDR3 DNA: TGTGCCAGCTCACCATCCGGGGGGAGCTCCTATAATTCACCCCTCCACTTT

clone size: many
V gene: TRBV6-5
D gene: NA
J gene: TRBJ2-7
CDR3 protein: CASSGGLALREQYF
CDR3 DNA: TGTGCCAGCAGTGGGGGACTGGCCCTTCGGGAGCAGTACTTC

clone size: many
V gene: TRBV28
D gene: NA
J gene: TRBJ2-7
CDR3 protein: CASSSSGDVYEQYF
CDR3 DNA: TGTGCCAGCAGTTCATCAGGGGACGTGTACGAGCAGTACTTC

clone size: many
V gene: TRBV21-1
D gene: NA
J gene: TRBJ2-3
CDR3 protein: CASSKVSQYF
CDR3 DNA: TGTGCCAGCAGCAAAGTATCGCAGTATTTT

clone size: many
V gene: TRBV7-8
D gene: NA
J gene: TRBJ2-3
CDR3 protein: CASSLQERRTQYF
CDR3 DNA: TGTGCCAGCAGCTTACAAGAGAGGCGTACGCAGTATTTT

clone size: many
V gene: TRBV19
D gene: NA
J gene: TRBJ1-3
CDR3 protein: CASSIVYRSGNTIYF
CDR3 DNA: TGTGCCAGTAGTATAGTCTACCGAAGTGGAAACACCATATATTTT

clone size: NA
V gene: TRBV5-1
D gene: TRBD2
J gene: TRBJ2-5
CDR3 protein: CASSFFSGVAAGEQYF
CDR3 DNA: TGCGCCAGCAGTTTCTTTAGCGGGGTGGCCGCCGGGGAGCAGTACTTC

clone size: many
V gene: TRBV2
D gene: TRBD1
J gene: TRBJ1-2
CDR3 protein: CASRGDRVGYTF
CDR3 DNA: TGTGCCAGCCGTGGGGACAGGGTTGGCTACACCTTC

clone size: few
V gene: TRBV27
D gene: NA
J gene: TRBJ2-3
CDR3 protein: CASRSQGLDTQYF
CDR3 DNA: TGTGCCAGCAGGTCACAGGGATTAGATACGCAGTATTTT

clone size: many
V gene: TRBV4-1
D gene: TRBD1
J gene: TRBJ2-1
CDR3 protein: CASSQETGGPGGEQFF
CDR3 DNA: TGCGCCAGCAGCCAGGAGACAGGGGGCCCGGGGGGTGAGCAGTTCTTC

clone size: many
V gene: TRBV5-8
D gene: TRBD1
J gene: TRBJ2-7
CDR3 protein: CASSARPARGYEQYF
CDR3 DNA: TGTGCCAGCAGCGCCAGGCCCGCCAGGGGGTACGAGCAGTACTTC

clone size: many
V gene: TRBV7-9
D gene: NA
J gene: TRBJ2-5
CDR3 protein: CASSPRTEETQYF
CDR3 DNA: TGTGCCAGCAGCCCGAGGACAGAAGAGACCCAGTACTTC

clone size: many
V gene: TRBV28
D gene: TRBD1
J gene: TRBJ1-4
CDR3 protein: CASSQPSGTGKLFF
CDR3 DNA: TGTGCCAGCAGTCAACCGTCCGGGACAGGAAAACTGTTTTTT